These 20 T cell receptor beta chains were all obtained from the same sample, sequenced in a study of response to subunit inactivated influenza vaccine. Via MiXCR, TCRdb re-called the RT-PCR reads, giving one row per CDR3 protein. The sample lists about 530,000 distinct CDR3 sequences, approximately 12% seen once, with 10% in the top ten. The specimen was PBMCs from blood, collected on the day of vaccination. The receptor set was obtained from a man aged 45-65 years who received an inactivated influenza vaccine.

At least ten counts were recorded for this clonotype. V and J are TRBV21-1 and TRBJ2-7; TRBD1, the D gene given by the table, was not confirmed from the DNA. TRBV21-1 constitutes a pseudogene. The CDR3 covers 15 residues. DNA for the CDR3: TGTGACTCCGTCCGGGGAATGGGGGGGCGAAACGAGCAGTACTTC. Its translation is CDSVRGMGGRNEQYF.

This clonotype has ten or more counts. The chain has TRBV21-1 and TRBJ2-1; the D call TRBD2 from the table was never checked on the DNA. TRBV21-1 is classified as a pseudogene. The CDR3 runs to 15 residues. Here the CDR3 reads CASSKKKPRTSEQFF. The DNA for the CDR3 is TGTGCCAGCAGCAAAAAAAAACCCCGGACTAGTGAGCAGTTCTTC.

This clonotype was picked up a small number of times. The genes are TRBV28 and TRBJ2-7; 14 bases match TRBD2. The junction had 11 bases not matched to a gene; V was cut back by 7 bases and J by 6 bases. The germline CDR1 and CDR2 sequences are MDHEN and SYDVKM. The CDR3 runs to 16 residues. CDR3 loop: CASTLSSGLAGGEQYF. The CDR3 DNA follows: TGTGCCAGCACCCTATCCAGCGGACTAGCGGGAGGCGAGCAGTACTTC.

This clonotype has just a few counts. The rearrangement links TRBV10-3 to TRBJ2-3, with D possibly being TRBD2 (5 bases). V dropped 8 bases and J dropped 3 bases, with 15 bases sitting between them. CDR3 length equals 14 residues. Germline V gene lookup returns CDR1 ENHRY and CDR2 SYGVKD. CDR3 coding DNA: TGTGCCATCCGAGGACTCGAAAGGACAGATACGCAGTATTTT. It specifies CAIRGLERTDTQYF.

This clonotype was seen a few times. The chain couples TRBV20-1 to TRBJ2-7, with TRBD1 matching over 10 bases. V lost 0 bases to trimming and J lost 4 bases; unmatched junction nucleotides: 3. Per the germline V gene, CDR1 is DFQATT and CDR2 is SNEGSKA (reference sequence). The CDR3 sequence is 14 residues long. The CDR3 sequence: CSARDWDRGYEQYF. The DNA of the CDR3 is TGCAGTGCTAGAGATTGGGACAGGGGTTACGAGCAGTACTTC.

The chain carries TRBV3-1 and TRBJ2-1, with 13 bases that match TRBD2. Germline CDR1 and CDR2: LGHDT and YNNKEL (reference sequence). J was trimmed by 9 bases and V by 4 bases; bases with no gene match: 6. This CDR3 comprises 15 residues. The CDR3 nucleotides read TGTGCCAGCAGCCTTAGGACTAGCGGGGGATCTGAGCAGTTCTTC. This encodes CASSLRTSGGSEQFF.

This clonotype was detected only a few times. This chain links TRBV27 with TRBJ1-6, with D possibly being TRBD1 (6 bases). The CDR3 is 15 residues long. Germline CDR1 reads MNHEY; CDR2 reads SMNVEV (reference sequence). V gave up 0 bases and J gave up 6 bases, with 9 bases separating them. The CDR3 sequence is CASSLSGGPNSPLHF. CDR3 coding DNA: TGTGCCAGCAGTTTATCCGGGGGCCCTAATTCACCCCTCCACTTT.

At least ten counts were recorded for this clonotype. This chain links TRBV15 with TRBJ2-7; D is ambiguous. CDR1 is LNHNV, CDR2 YYDKDF, per germline (reference sequence). The V and J ends lost 5 bases and 11 bases respectively, with 22 bases between them. The CDR3 covers 14 residues. CDR3 protein: CATSGPGIGMSKYF. The CDR3 bases are TGTGCCACCAGCGGCCCCGGTATAGGGATGTCCAAGTACTTC. Together with reference TRBV15 and TRBJ2-7, the CDR3 gives the full variable domain: DAMVIQNPRYQVTQFGKPVTLSCSQTLNHNVMYWYQQKSSQAPKLLFHYYDKDFNNEADTPDNFQSRRPNTSFCFLDIRSPGLGDTAMYLCATSGPGIGMSKYFGPGTRLTVT.

This sequence joins TRBV28 and TRBJ2-7, with a possible D match to TRBD2 (5 bases). This CDR3 spans 13 amino acids. The V end lost 10 bases, the J end lost 2 bases, and 15 bases lay between the germline ends. Germline V gene lookup returns CDR1 MDHEN and CDR2 SYDVKM. The CDR3 is CATCGLSAYEQYF. CDR3 DNA: TGTGCCACCTGCGGACTTTCTGCCTACGAGCAGTACTTC.

A few counts support this clonotype. The chain combines TRBV6-2 or TRBV6-3 with TRBJ2-7, with no clear D. The CDR3 extends over 14 amino acids. Trimming left V 0 bases short and J 4 bases short, with 10 bases between. Germline assignment: CDR1 MNHEY and CDR2 SVGEGT. CDR3 nucleotide sequence: TGTGCCAGCAGTTACTCGATTGGGTCTTACGAGCAGTACTTC. As protein: CASSYSIGSYEQYF.

The chain is built from TRBV12-3 or TRBV12-4 and TRBJ2-2; 14 nucleotides line up with TRBD2. CDR3 length: 16 amino acids. The V segment lost 6 bases and the J segment 4 bases; nucleotides outside the gene matches: 4. CDR3 protein: CASRLTSGGGTGELFF. Here the CDR3 DNA reads TGTGCCAGCAGGCTGACTAGCGGGGGGGGCACCGGGGAGCTGTTTTTT.

Many counts were recorded for this clonotype. The rearrangement uses TRBV4-3 and TRBJ1-5; the D gene is possibly TRBD1 (5 bases). The CDR3 is 15 residues long. Trimming took off 0 bases at V and 3 bases at J, with 9 bases between the two ends. CDR1 is LGHNA and CDR2 is YSLEER in the germline V gene. The chain's CDR3 is CASSQDSGINQPQHF. CDR3 sequence (DNA): TGCGCCAGCAGCCAAGATTCAGGGATCAATCAGCCCCAGCATTTT.

Note on this clonotype: One end of the junction varies from germline; a read error may be responsible. V usage is TRBV20-1 and J usage is TRBJ2-1; 9 positions agree with TRBD2. Germline V lookup: CDR1 DFQATT, CDR2 SNEGSKA (reference sequence). The CDR3 runs 15 residues. The CDR3 coding sequence is TGCAGTGCTGGAGATAGCGGGAGCAACTACAATGAGCAGTTCTTC. This codes for CSAGDSGSNYNEQFF.

The chain combines TRBV11-2 with TRBJ2-3, with 7 bases that match TRBD1. The CDR3 sequence is 13 residues long. Germline V lookup: CDR1 SGHAT, CDR2 FQNNGV. After removal of 3 bases from V and 11 bases from J, the junction contained 8 bases not matched to a gene. The CDR3 loop reads CASSFEGAHGQYF. CDR3 bases: TGTGCCAGCAGCTTCGAGGGGGCGCACGGGCAGTATTTT.

Only a few counts were recorded for this clonotype. The chain combines TRBV29-1 with TRBJ1-1, with D possibly matching TRBD1 (5 bases). The CDR3 length is 13 residues. Trimming removed 6 bases at V and 1 base at J, with 12 bases between. Germline lookup yields CDR1 SQVTM and CDR2 ANQGSEA. CDR3 region: CSVRDPTNTEAFF. DNA for the CDR3: TGCAGCGTGAGGGACCCCACGAACACTGAAGCTTTCTTT.

The V and J genes are TRBV7-2 and TRBJ1-6, with 9 positions matching TRBD1. V was pared by 5 bases and J by 4 bases, with 6 bases of the junction left unmatched. Germline values: CDR1 SGHTA, CDR2 FQGNSA. This CDR3 spans 16 amino acids. CDR3 bases: TGTGCCAGCAGCAACGAACAGGGGGCTTATAATTCACCCCTCCACTTT. Its translation: CASSNEQGAYNSPLHF. Full variable domain (outside the CDR3, taken from reference TRBV7-2 and TRBJ1-6): GAGVSQSPSNKVTEKGKDVELRCDPISGHTALYWYRQSLGQGLEFLIYFQGNSAPDKSGLPSDRFSAERTGGSVSTLTIQRTQQEDSAVYLCASSNEQGAYNSPLHFGNGTRLTVT.

At least ten counts were recorded for this clonotype. The gene calls are TRBV5-1 and TRBJ1-4, with D perhaps TRBD1 (5 bases). This CDR3 is 15 amino acids long. Germline values: CDR1 SGHRS, CDR2 YFSETQ. V gave up 4 bases and J gave up 4 bases, with 14 bases separating them. The CDR3, as DNA: TGCGCCAGCAGCGGCACCGGGACTTATAATGAAAAACTGTTTTTT. Its translation: CASSGTGTYNEKLFF.

This clonotype was seen only a few times. J is TRBJ1-3 and V is TRBV3-1; D not certain. The germline V gene has CDR1 LGHDT and CDR2 YNNKEL (reference sequence). V was cut by 2 bases and J by 0 bases, with 14 bases left in between. The CDR3 is 17 amino acids. The CDR3 region has the DNA TGTGCCAGCAGCCAACCTTGGAAAATATTCTCTGGAAACACCATATATTTT. It is translated as CASSQPWKIFSGNTIYF. The whole variable domain, remainder taken from reference TRBV3-1 and TRBJ1-3, is DTAVSQTPKYLVTQMGNDKSIKCEQNLGHDTMYWYKQDSKKFLKIMFSYNNKELIINETVPNRFSPKSPDKAHLNLHINSLELGDSAVYFCASSQPWKIFSGNTIYFGEGSWLTVV.

This clonotype has just a few counts. The J gene is TRBJ1-1, the V gene TRBV29-1, with D uncertain. Germline-derived CDR1 and CDR2 are SQVTM and ANQGSEA. The CDR3 has 13 amino acids. With 7 bases removed from V and 0 bases from J, the gap between germline ends came to 12 bases. The CDR3 sequence: CSALGAMNTEAFF. CDR3 DNA sequence: TGCAGCGCGCTGGGTGCTATGAACACTGAAGCTTTCTTT.

This clonotype was observed many times. The chain links TRBV28 to TRBJ1-5, with 8 nucleotides matching TRBD1. CDR3 length equals 15 residues. Looked up from germline, CDR1 is MDHEN and CDR2 is SYDVKM. V lost 5 bases, J lost 6 bases, and 9 bases stayed unmatched. DNA for the CDR3: TGTGCCAGCAGTCAACAGGGGGGAGCTGTTCAGCCCCAGCATTTT. This translates into CASSQQGGAVQPQHF.